These 21 T cell receptor beta chains share one sample of origin, sequenced in a study of shared clonotypes between healthy human individuals. Libraries were prepared by immunoSEQ multiplex PCR; TCRdb keeps only in-frame clonotypes and omits some of them. The table lists about 710,000 clones, just under 75% of them singletons. The sequenced sample consisted of memory CD4+ T cells sorted from blood. Indicated subset: CD45RA-negative fraction. Receptor source: a woman aged 30 to 39 in good health.

This clone was counted between two and nine times. CDR3 DNA sequence: TGTGCCAGTAGTATATATGGGGATGGCAATCAGCCCCAGCATTTT. Protein product: CASSIYGDGNQPQHF. The V gene is TRBV19, the J gene TRBJ1-5; no clear D gene. Germline CDR1 is LNHDA and CDR2 is SQIVND (reference sequence). The V end lost 2 bases, the J end lost 2 bases, and 10 bases lay between the germline ends. The CDR3 spans 15 residues.

The chain uses TRBV15 and TRBJ1-2, with 7 bases identical to TRBD1. V trimming: 1 base; J trimming: 3 bases; junction bases outside the gene matches: 5. Germline V gene sequence: CDR1 LNHNV, CDR2 YYDKDF (reference sequence). This CDR3 contains 15 residues. CDR3 sequence: CATSRAGQEDYGYTF. In DNA, the CDR3 is TGTGCCACCAGCAGAGCCGGACAGGAGGACTATGGCTACACCTTC.

The chain employs TRBV5-1 and TRBJ2-5; D is uncertain. Trimming took 5 bases from V and 5 from J, leaving 13 bases between them. This CDR3 has 13 amino acids. CDR1 SGHRS and CDR2 YFSETQ come from the germline V gene. DNA of the CDR3: TGCGCCAGCAGTTGGTCTAGATTGGAGACCCAGTACTTC. Translated: CASSWSRLETQYF. The full variable domain, its missing parts supplied by reference TRBV5-1 and TRBJ2-5, is KAGVTQTPRYLIKTRGQQVTLSCSPISGHRSVSWYQQTPGQGLQFLFEYFSETQRNKGNFPGRFSGRQFSNSRSEMNVSTLELGDSALYLCASSWSRLETQYFGPGTRLLVL.

The V and J genes are TRBV10-3 and TRBJ2-1; D not resolved. Trimming took off 3 bases at V and 7 bases at J, with 7 bases between the two ends. The length of the CDR3 is 12 residues. Germline V CDR1 and CDR2: ENHRY, SYGVKD. CDR3 loop: CAISDFENEQFF. The DNA of the CDR3 is TGTGCCATCAGTGATTTTGAGAATGAGCAGTTCTTC.

The rearrangement joins TRBV18 to TRBJ2-3; 11 bases map to TRBD2. Germline loops: CDR1 KGHSH, CDR2 LQKENI. J gave up 2 bases and V 4 bases, and 5 bases lay outside the gene matches. This CDR3 spans 16 amino acids. CDR3 sequence reads: CASSLATSGNTDTQYF. CDR3 nucleotide sequence: TGTGCCAGCTCACTGGCGACTAGCGGGAACACAGATACGCAGTATTTT.

Comments on this clone: This clone may be a read error of a much larger clone one base away. The rearrangement links TRBV7-9 to TRBJ2-7; 11 bases match TRBD1. V shed 4 bases and J 2 bases; nucleotides not matched to a gene: 1. The CDR3 contains 14 residues. Germline CDR1 is SEHNR and CDR2 is FQNEAQ (reference sequence). The CDR3 loop reads CASSSGQGAYEQYF. For the CDR3, the DNA is TGTGCCAGCAGCTCGGGACAGGGGGCCTACGAGCAGTACTTC.

The gene calls are TRBV18 and TRBJ2-2, with D possibly TRBD2 on 6 matching bases. Trimming took 6 bases from V and 6 from J, leaving 8 bases between them. The CDR3 has 12 amino acids. Germline V CDR1 and CDR2: KGHSH, LQKENI. CDR3 region: CASSRDPGELFF. CDR3 bases: TGTGCCAGCTCGCGGGACCCCGGGGAGCTGTTTTTT.

This chain connects TRBV6-1 to TRBJ1-1, with no clear D. V shed 6 bases and J shed 11 bases, with 16 bases lying between them. Germline V gene sequence: CDR1 MNHNS, CDR2 SASEGT. This CDR3 comprises 12 residues. The DNA for the CDR3 is TGTGCCAGCAGAGGACCGGGCCCGGGGGCTTTCTTT. The encoded protein is CASRGPGPGAFF.

V and J are TRBV9 and TRBJ1-5; TRBD1 is a possible D gene (5 bases). The V gene lost 3 bases and the J gene lost 3 bases, with 13 bases spanning the gap. The germline gives CDR1 SGDLS, CDR2 YYNGEE. The CDR3 runs to 15 residues. The CDR3 loop is CASSAQGQANQPQHF. In DNA, the CDR3 is TGTGCCAGCAGCGCACAAGGACAAGCCAATCAGCCCCAGCATTTT.

The chain combines TRBV7-8 with TRBJ2-7; the match to TRBD1 covers 7 bases. The V segment lost 5 bases and the J segment 2 bases; nucleotides outside the gene matches: 6. Germline V gene data show CDR1 as SGHVS and CDR2 as FQNEAQ. This CDR3 has 14 amino acids. The CDR3 spells CASSPGTEAYEQYF. The DNA for the CDR3 is TGTGCCAGCAGCCCCGGGACAGAAGCCTACGAGCAGTACTTC.

This chain joins TRBV5-6 and TRBJ2-4; a possible D gene is TRBD1 (5 bases). The CDR3 totals 15 residues. Trimming left V 0 bases short and J 1 base short, with 8 bases between. The germline V gene encodes CDR1 SGHDT and CDR2 YYEEEE. The DNA of the CDR3 is TGTGCCAGCAGCTTGGGACAGAGTGCCAAAAACATTCAGTACTTC. Translation: CASSLGQSAKNIQYF.

This chain connects TRBV7-9 to TRBJ1-3, with D hard to call. CDR3 length equals 17 residues. Germline CDR1 reads SEHNR; CDR2 reads FQNEAQ (reference sequence). The germline V and J ends were trimmed by 5 bases and 0 bases, with 17 bases remaining between them. Written as DNA, the CDR3 is TGTGCCAGCAGCCGAACATGGGATCAAGACTCTGGAAACACCATATATTTT. As protein: CASSRTWDQDSGNTIYF.

This chain links TRBV2 with TRBJ1-4; no firm D call. The CDR3 totals 14 residues. Germline values: CDR1 SNHLY, CDR2 FYNNEI. V was pared by 6 bases and J by 2 bases, with 10 bases between. In DNA form, the CDR3 reads TGTGCCAGCAGGGTCGAGGTTACTAATGAAAAACTGTTTTTT. It encodes CASRVEVTNEKLFF.

This rearrangement joins TRBV12-1 to TRBJ2-1. TRBV12-1 is deemed a pseudogene. CDR3 length: 13 amino acids. The DNA of the CDR3 is TGTGCCAGCAGCCCCCGGGACCCCCCGGCCGAGTTCTTC. Its protein product is CASSPRDPPAEFF.

The V call is TRBV7-9, the J call TRBJ1-2; D is possibly TRBD1 (5 bases). Germline CDR1 and CDR2: SEHNR and FQNEAQ (reference sequence). Deletions cut 1 base from V and 6 bases from J, with 12 bases between. There are 14 residues in the CDR3. In DNA form, the CDR3 reads TGTGCCAGCAGCTTAGGCGGGACGCCGGATGGCTACACCTTC. Protein sequence: CASSLGGTPDGYTF.

The chain recombines TRBV4-1 with TRBJ2-2, with TRBD2 matching 8 bases. Germline V lookup: CDR1 MGHRA, CDR2 YSYEKL. V lost 5 bases to trimming and J lost 5 bases; unmatched junction nucleotides: 10. The CDR3 is made up of 16 amino acids. CDR3 sequence (DNA): TGCGCCAGCAGCATCTCGGGACTAGAGGGGACCGGGGAGCTGTTTTTT. Residues: CASSISGLEGTGELFF.

The rearrangement uses TRBV6-5 and TRBJ2-5; a possible D gene is TRBD2 (5 bases). The CDR3 sequence is 15 residues long. Germline values: CDR1 MNHEY, CDR2 SVGAGI. V lost 6 bases and J lost 7, with 21 bases in between. CDR3 in amino acids: CASSPLTTTKRTQYF. The CDR3 DNA sequence: TGTGCCAGCAGCCCCCTGACTACCACAAAGAGGACCCAGTACTTC.

This clone was recorded only once. The chain uses TRBV6-5 and TRBJ2-3; D may match TRBD1 or TRBD2 (5 bases each). Trimming removed 0 bases at V and 2 bases at J, with 12 bases between. The germline CDR1 and CDR2 sequences are MNHEY and SVGAGI. The CDR3 is 16 amino acids. CDR3 sequence reads: CASSYSGRTPTDTQYF. Written as DNA, the CDR3 is TGTGCCAGCAGTTACTCGGGGCGGACTCCCACAGATACGCAGTATTTT.

V is TRBV29-1 and J is TRBJ1-3, with D perhaps matching TRBD1 (6 bases). V was clipped by 5 bases and J by 2 bases, with 16 bases between them. The V gene's germline CDR1 is SQVTM and CDR2 ANQGSEA. The CDR3 loop spans 15 amino acids. The DNA of the CDR3 is TGCAGCGTTCAAAGCCCAGGGGTCGCTGGAAACACCATATATTTT. It codes for CSVQSPGVAGNTIYF.

The chain carries TRBV7-9 and TRBJ1-2, with 12 bases identical to TRBD1. CDR1 SEHNR and CDR2 FQNEAQ come from the germline V gene (reference sequence). CDR3 length: 18 residues. After removal of 7 bases from V and 4 bases from J, the junction contained 16 bases not matched to a gene. The CDR3 DNA reads as TGTGCCAGCAAAAACACCGGGACAGGGGGCCAAGGATTCTATGGCTACACCTTC. It codes for CASKNTGTGGQGFYGYTF.

Points on this clone: Mismatch with germline at one junction end may stem from a read error. The chain has TRBV11-3 and TRBJ1-2; possible D gene TRBD1, 6 bases. The germline V gene has CDR1 SGHNT and CDR2 YENEEA. CDR3 size: 12 residues. CDR3 loop: CASSPTTGRLSF. In nucleotides, the CDR3 is TGTGCCAGCAGCCCAACCACAGGGAGACTTTCCTTC.